The 27 T cell receptor beta chains reported below all come from one sample, sequenced in a study of T cell responses to AZD1222 COVID-19 vaccine. Sequencing used immunoSEQ multiplex PCR; TCRdb keeps in-frame clones, though not all of them. The sample holds some 120,000 clones, approximately 86% seen once. The source material was peripheral blood, sampled 28 days after the second AZD1222 dose. The source is an adult who received the AZD1222 COVID-19 vaccine.

V and J are TRBV2 and TRBJ2-5; 10 bases agree with TRBD2. This CDR3 is built from 14 residues. Germline values: CDR1 SNHLY, CDR2 FYNNEI. After removal of 6 bases from V and 6 bases from J, the junction contained 7 bases not matched to a gene. CDR3 bases: TGTGCCAGCAGCCCTCCTAGCGGGGGTAAGACCCAGTACTTC. This encodes CASSPPSGGKTQYF.

This clone was seen a few times. The V call is TRBV28, the J call TRBJ1-3; 7 bases are a match to TRBD1. The germline CDR1 and CDR2 sequences are MDHEN and SYDVKM. J lost 0 bases, V lost 3 bases, and 11 bases had no gene match. CDR3 length equals 18 residues. The CDR3 loop reads CASSFQGGFSLSGNTIYF. The CDR3 DNA reads TGTGCCAGCAGTTTTCAGGGGGGCTTTTCCCTCTCTGGAAACACCATATATTTT.

V and J are TRBV5-1 and TRBJ1-2; 9 bases fit TRBD1. Germline CDR1 reads SGHRS; CDR2 reads YFSETQ. Trimming at V came to 9 bases and at J to 2 bases, leaving 11 bases not matched to a gene. The CDR3 has 15 amino acids. The DNA for the CDR3 is TGCGCCACCTGGCCGGGACAGGGCCTGAACTATGGCTACACCTTC. Its translation is CATWPGQGLNYGYTF.

This clone was detected only once. This chain links TRBV2 with TRBJ1-2; D is unclear. This CDR3 spans 10 amino acids. The V end was cut by 8 bases, the J end by 5 bases, with 6 bases between. Germline V lookup: CDR1 SNHLY, CDR2 FYNNEI. CDR3 residues: CASDVYGYTF. As DNA, the CDR3 is TGTGCCAGCGACGTATATGGCTACACCTTC. Full variable domain (rest looked up from reference TRBV2 and TRBJ1-2): EPEVTQTPSHQVTQMGQEVILRCVPISNHLYFYWYRQILGQKVEFLVSFYNNEISEKSEIFDDQFSVERPDGSNFTLKIRSTKLEDSAMYFCASDVYGYTFGSGTRLTVV.

J is TRBJ2-7 and V is TRBV4-1; TRBD1 matches at 9 bases. CDR3 length: 15 residues. The germline V gene encodes CDR1 MGHRA and CDR2 YSYEKL. After removal of 4 bases from V and 2 bases from J, the junction contained 6 bases not matched to a gene. CDR3 in DNA: TGCGCCAGCAGCCTAGGGACAGGGCCAACCTACGAGCAGTACTTC. This translates into CASSLGTGPTYEQYF.

This chain connects TRBV9 to TRBJ2-3, with D perhaps matching TRBD1 (5 bases). This CDR3 comprises 15 residues. Trimming pared 0 bases from V and 5 bases from J, leaving 13 bases between. CDR1 and CDR2 from the germline V gene are SGDLS and YYNGEE. The DNA for the CDR3 is TGTGCCAGCAGCGTAGGGGGCTCCCTGGGAGATACGCAGTATTTT. This translates into CASSVGGSLGDTQYF.

This chain connects TRBV27 to TRBJ1-1; the D gene is possibly TRBD1 (6 bases). CDR3 length equals 15 residues. Germline values: CDR1 MNHEY, CDR2 SMNVEV (reference sequence). The V and J ends lost 6 bases and 4 bases respectively, with 18 bases between them. The CDR3 spells CASRPTGSWATEAFF. The DNA for the CDR3 is TGTGCCAGCAGACCAACAGGGAGCTGGGCCACTGAAGCTTTCTTT.

This clone occurred once. The chain couples TRBV3-1 (or the pseudogene TRBV3-2) to TRBJ2-1; 8 nucleotides align to TRBD1. J was trimmed by 4 bases and V by 0 bases; bases with no gene match: 2. CDR1 is LGHDT, CDR2 YNNKEL, per germline (reference sequence). The CDR3 consists of 15 residues. The CDR3: CASSQEGQVYNEQFF. CDR3 nucleotides: TGTGCCAGCAGCCAAGAGGGACAGGTATACAATGAGCAGTTCTTC.

This clone occurred a few times. The chain has TRBV28 and TRBJ1-1, with D possibly matching TRBD1 (5 bases). This CDR3 comprises 14 residues. Per germline, CDR1 MDHEN and CDR2 SYDVKM. Trimming cost V 3 bases and J 3 bases, with 11 bases left between them. Written as DNA, the CDR3 is TGTGCCAGCAGTTTTCGGGGGAGTGACACTGAAGCTTTCTTT. It translates to CASSFRGSDTEAFF.

The chain carries TRBV19 and TRBJ1-5; a weak D match, TRBD1 (6 bases). V was clipped by 8 bases and J by 2 bases, with 16 bases between them. This CDR3 has 15 residues. CDR1 and CDR2 from the germline V gene are LNHDA and SQIVND (reference sequence). The CDR3 loop is CASQSVGAGNQPQHF. The CDR3 DNA reads as TGTGCCAGTCAATCTGTGGGGGCGGGCAATCAGCCCCAGCATTTT.

This clone was counted only a few times. The gene calls are TRBV6-6 and TRBJ2-1; TRBD1 aligns across 7 bases. J lost 9 bases, V lost 2 bases, and 4 bases had no gene match. The germline V gene has CDR1 MNHNY and CDR2 SVGAGI (reference sequence). The CDR3 totals 13 residues. This CDR3 is CASSYTGVIEQFF. For the CDR3, the DNA is TGTGCCAGCAGTTACACAGGGGTTATTGAGCAGTTCTTC.

The J gene is TRBJ1-1, the V gene TRBV27; 7 nucleotides align to TRBD1. V lost 6 bases, J lost 7 bases, and 11 bases stayed unmatched. This CDR3 has 14 amino acids. In germline, CDR1 is MNHEY, CDR2 SMNVEV (reference sequence). This chain's CDR3 is CASSNTGDRIEAFF. The CDR3 DNA reads TGTGCCAGCAGCAACACAGGGGATAGAATTGAAGCTTTCTTT.

The genes are TRBV7-9 and TRBJ2-3; 13 bases agree with TRBD2. CDR1 and CDR2 from the germline V gene are SEHNR and FQNEAQ (reference sequence). The trim removed 3 bases at V and 2 bases at J, leaving 5 bases unmatched. This CDR3 is built from 17 residues. The DNA for the CDR3 is TGTGCCAGCAGCTTCTGGACTAGCGGGGGTACCACAGATACGCAGTATTTT. Protein product: CASSFWTSGGTTDTQYF.

This chain uses TRBV10-2 with TRBJ2-7; D is unresolved. The germline gives CDR1 WSHSY, CDR2 SAAADI. V lost 1 base and J 6 bases, leaving 10 bases between the germline ends. CDR3 size: 13 residues. The CDR3 spells CASSEYIPREQYF. The CDR3 DNA is TGCGCCAGCAGTGAGTACATTCCCCGCGAGCAGTACTTC.

This clone appeared once. The gene calls are TRBV3-1 (or the pseudogene TRBV3-2) and TRBJ2-2; the match to TRBD2 covers 11 bases. CDR1 and CDR2 from the germline V gene are LGHDT and YNNKEL (reference sequence). The CDR3 runs to 16 residues. Trimming cost V 3 bases and J 5 bases; bases outside gene matches: 5. The DNA for the CDR3 is TGTGCCAGCAGCCACAGCCTAGCGGGGGGTACCGGGGAGCTGTTTTTT. Its translation is CASSHSLAGGTGELFF.

V and J are TRBV6-4 and TRBJ2-2, with unresolved D. The germline gives CDR1 MRHNA, CDR2 SNTAGT. Trimming took 2 bases from V and 4 from J, leaving 8 bases between them. The CDR3 has 14 residues. This CDR3 reads CASSDGVPTGELFF. The CDR3 coding sequence is TGTGCCAGCAGTGACGGGGTTCCCACCGGGGAGCTGTTTTTT.

The gene calls are TRBV18 and TRBJ1-1, with 7 positions matching TRBD1. Germline CDR1 reads KGHSH; CDR2 reads LQKENI. Unmatched junction bases numbered 12, after V lost 8 bases and J lost 0 bases. The CDR3 has 16 amino acids. CDR3 DNA sequence: TGTGCCAGCGCCCTACAGGGGACGAACATGAACACTGAAGCTTTCTTT. Translating gives CASALQGTNMNTEAFF.

The rearrangement uses TRBV5-5 and TRBJ1-3; tentatively, D is TRBD1 (6 bases). Germline-derived CDR1 and CDR2 are SGHKS and YYEKEE (reference sequence). V was shortened by 4 bases and J by 2 bases, with 13 bases between the two germline ends. The CDR3 runs to 15 residues. The CDR3 loop is CASSPQGIPGNTIYF. CDR3 nucleotides: TGTGCCAGCAGCCCTCAGGGGATACCTGGAAACACCATATATTTT.

The rearrangement joins TRBV11-2 to TRBJ2-5; D perhaps matches TRBD2 (6 bases). This CDR3 region has 14 residues. From germline, CDR1 is SGHAT and CDR2 FQNNGV. The ends were cut back, 3 bases at V and 5 bases at J, with 13 bases in the middle. DNA of the CDR3: TGTGCCAGCAGCTTTGGGGACTTCCGGGAGACCCAGTACTTC. Protein product: CASSFGDFRETQYF. Combining the CDR3 with reference TRBV11-2 and TRBJ2-5 gives the whole variable domain EAGVAQSPRYKIIEKRQSVAFWCNPISGHATLYWYQQILGQGPKLLIQFQNNGVVDDSQLPKDRFSAERLKGVDSTLKIQPAKLEDSAVYLCASSFGDFRETQYFGPGTRLLVL.

The CDR3 here is CAWSLSRGSGNTIYF. The CDR3 nucleotides are TGTGCCTGGAGTCTCTCGCGGGGGAGTGGAAACACCATATATTTT. This sequence joins TRBV30 and TRBJ1-3, with D perhaps TRBD1 (5 bases). Trimming removed 2 bases at V and 3 bases at J, with 14 bases between. Germline V CDR1 and CDR2: GTSNPN, SVGIG (reference sequence). The CDR3 loop spans 15 amino acids.

The rearrangement joins TRBV6-6 to TRBJ1-4, with a weak D call TRBD1 (5 bases). V gave up 5 bases and J gave up 12 bases, with 19 bases separating them. CDR1 is MNHNY and CDR2 is SVGAGI in the germline V gene (reference sequence). The CDR3 has 14 residues. This CDR3 is CASSHGTAAPELFF. CDR3 nucleotides: TGTGCCAGCAGTCATGGGACCGCTGCTCCGGAACTGTTTTTT.

A word on this clone: The same CDR3 is also encoded by other DNA sequences in this sample. The rearrangement links TRBV7-2 to TRBJ1-5, with TRBD1 identical over 8 bases. CDR1 and CDR2 from the germline V gene are SGHTA and FQGNSA. Trimming at V came to 5 bases and at J to 2 bases, leaving 2 bases not matched to a gene. The length of the CDR3 is 14 residues. The CDR3 sequence is CASSLDRGNQPQHF. The CDR3 nucleotides read TGTGCCAGCAGCCTGGACAGGGGCAATCAGCCCCAGCATTTT.

This chain links TRBV7-6 with TRBJ2-1; D unresolved. Looked up from germline, CDR1 is SGHVS and CDR2 is FNYEAQ. This CDR3 is built from 12 residues. V lost 6 bases, J lost 6 bases, and 9 bases lay in between. The CDR3 sequence: CASSPNGNEQFF. CDR3 nucleotides: TGTGCCAGCAGTCCCAATGGCAATGAGCAGTTCTTC.

The chain combines TRBV7-2 with TRBJ2-5; 8 positions match TRBD2. CDR3 length: 15 amino acids. Trimming cost V 5 bases and J 2 bases; bases outside gene matches: 7. The germline gives CDR1 SGHTA, CDR2 FQGNSA. The CDR3 here is CASSLATSGQETQYF. The DNA of the CDR3 is TGTGCCAGCAGCCTCGCCACTAGCGGACAAGAGACCCAGTACTTC.

The chain has TRBV6-2 or TRBV6-3 and TRBJ1-4, with D unclear. CDR3 length equals 12 residues. The ends were cut back, 2 bases at V and 8 bases at J, with 6 bases in the middle. Germline CDR1 MNHEY, CDR2 SVGEGT. DNA for the CDR3: TGTGCCAGCAGTTACCTGGGAGAAAAACTGTTTTTT. Amino acid sequence: CASSYLGEKLFF.

The chain uses TRBV5-4 and TRBJ1-2; D is perhaps TRBD1 (5 bases). Germline V gives CDR1 SGHNT, CDR2 YYREEE (reference sequence). This CDR3 is 13 amino acids long. Trimming removed 0 bases from V and 5 bases from J, with 8 bases in between. The CDR3 reads CASSLAGPYGYTF. The CDR3 DNA is TGTGCCAGCAGCTTGGCAGGGCCGTATGGCTACACCTTC.

V usage is TRBV7-6 and J usage is TRBJ2-2, with TRBD2 matching over 9 bases. Trimming at V came to 7 bases and at J to 1 base, leaving 7 bases not matched to a gene. This CDR3 comprises 16 residues. Germline values: CDR1 SGHVS, CDR2 FNYEAQ. In DNA, the CDR3 is TGTGCCAGCAACCAGAAAGCGGGGGGGAACACCGGGGAGCTGTTTTTT. Encoded protein: CASNQKAGGNTGELFF.